Below, one TCR beta chain is given with its context. The data were taken from a study of blood T cell repertoires in COVID-19. Study overall: Samples of COVID-19 (acute and convalescent) were obtained from the United States, Italy and Spain. The cDNA or gDNA used as material had been derived from T cells, B-cell-depleted T cells, or PBMCs.

As handled by the study authors: It was from reference gene primer amplification that nucleated cell counts were estimated. Only in-frame clones appear in the TCRdb table, and some are missing; sequencing was by immunoSEQ multiplex PCR. The D gene and trimming were derived from the DNA, and the V and J assignments and clone size from that table. Of around 110,000 clones listed, 82% were seen once; the top ten hold around 8%. V lost 8 bases, J lost 8 bases, and 25 bases lay in between. The CDR3 has 15 amino acids. From germline, CDR1 is SNHLY and CDR2 FYNNEI. This receptor was identified in a man between 65 and 85 years old with acute or convalescent COVID-19. The sequencing sample was made of peripheral blood. The chain uses TRBV2 and TRBJ2-7; a weak D match, TRBD2 (6 bases). The CDR3 nucleotides are TGTGCCAGCGGAACAAGTACGTTAGGCGGGGCGCAGCAGTACTTC. Translated: CASGTSTLGGAQQYF.